The T cell receptor (beta chain) under discussion was sequenced for a study of shared clonotypes between healthy human individuals. Looking at the study overall: Three CD4 naive, three CD4 memory, two CD8 naive and one CD8 memory plate were used per donor.

Details on this clone: Its antigen is unidentified.

Into CD45RA+ naive and CD45RA-negative memory subsets, the CD4+ cells were split. Broader study findings: Sharing across four donors was seen in 4% to 5% of naive CD4 clonotypes.

Genomic DNA belonging to each subset was distributed in equal measure over several immunoSEQ plates. Sequenced by immunoSEQ multiplex PCR; TCRdb stores in-frame clones only, minus some. The sample lists about 1.5 million clones; around 98% were seen once. V was clipped by 3 bases and J by 4 bases, with 10 bases between them. This CDR3 spans 15 amino acids. In germline, CDR1 is KGHSH, CDR2 LQKENI. The V gene is TRBV18, the J gene TRBJ2-6; D not resolved. The sequenced sample consisted of naive CD4+ T cells sorted from blood. As to subset: CD45RA+ positively selected. The source of this sequence is a young man in good health. The CDR3 bases are TGTGCCAGCTCACCCAACGGGCCGGGGGCCAACGTCCTGACTTTC. Protein: CASSPNGPGANVLTF.